The sequence of this T cell receptor (beta chain) was determined in a study of TET2 disruption in CD19-targeted CAR T cells (dated by TCRdb to the late 2010s). About the study as a whole: The number of samples was determined by the original clinical trial design and by which samples were available, and no additional inclusion criteria were applied. What the work shows at the level of the full study, not this receptor alone: The conclusions drawn about the patient's CAR T cells were based on extensive analysis of just one subject.

The meaning of the sample's treatment or condition label: autologous CTL019 cells: CD19 CAR with 4-1BB and CD3 zeta domains. TCR zeta and 4-1BB costimulatory signaling domains were incorporated into the CD19 CAR. T cells for CTL019 manufacturing were collected from peripheral blood by means of leukapheresis. The DNeasy Blood and Tissue Kit was used to extract genomic DNA from pre-infusion T cells, peripheral blood, or sorted post-infusion T cells. TCR beta chain deep sequencing was performed with the immunoSEQ assay. The authors' analysis ran thus. Only productive TCR beta rearrangements went into calculating clonotype frequencies. Drawn from immuneACCESS, this table holds only the in-frame rearrangements with V and J called that TCRdb kept. Clones are partly lost; checked studies trace under half to an unresolved V gene and leave the rest unexplained. The DNA gave D and trimming, while V, J and clone size come from that table. This specimen's table enumerates 25,000 to 30,000 clones. Less than 2% of the sample is in the top ten clones.

Comment on this clone: No cognate antigen has been identified for it. The read ends 3 residues before the CDR3 terminus; that terminus is restored from the germline J gene.

CDR1 and CDR2 are drawn from the germline V gene: SGDLS, YYNGEE. There are 17 amino acids in the CDR3, from cysteine to phenylalanine inclusive. Part of the CDR3 DNA is given, 42 bases translated from base 1. V is clipped by 0 bases and J by 0 bases, and the sequence between their germline boundaries is 12 bases long. In this chain, TRBV9 is recombined with TRBJ1-4; no D segment can be confidently identified. The sequencing used CD8- CAR+ T cells sorted from cultured blood T cells, collected for CD19 CAR T cell therapy. The sample's cell subset or site label, in plain terms: CD8-negative CAR-positive T cells from the infusion product. The source of this sequence is a man aged 65-85 years with chronic lymphocytic leukemia. The part of the CDR3 DNA that was read is TGTGCCAGCAGCGTAGACCCACAGCTGGCAACTAATGAAAAA. This gives the protein CASSVDPQLATNEK. The CDR3 reads in full as CASSVDPQLATNEKLFF.